Each of the 6 T cell receptor beta chains below was sequenced from the same sample in a study of shared clonotypes between healthy human individuals. TCRdb keeps only in-frame clones here, not all; method: immunoSEQ multiplex PCR. The table records about half a million clones, 65% to 85% of them present only once. Sequencing input: PBMCs. The receptors shown here come from a woman aged 40-49 years in good health. Some clones in this sample may be carry-over from other donors' samples.

About this clone itself: A far larger clone is one base from this, pointing to a likely read error. The chain carries TRBV28 and TRBJ2-1; D gene unclear. Germline assignment: CDR1 MDHEN and CDR2 SYDVKM. CDR3 length equals 11 residues. The germline V and J ends were trimmed by 3 bases and 3 bases, with 0 bases remaining between them. The CDR3 DNA reads TGTGCCAGCAGTTTCTACAATGAGCAGTTCTTC. Translated: CASSFYNEQFF.

The V and J genes are TRBV19 and TRBJ2-5; D is possibly TRBD1 (6 bases). Germline lookup yields CDR1 LNHDA and CDR2 SQIVND (reference sequence). This CDR3 comprises 15 residues. V lost 2 bases and J lost 2, with 12 bases in between. The CDR3 nucleotides read TGTGCCAGTAGTATACAGCAGGGGCCTCAAGAGACCCAGTACTTC. Translated: CASSIQQGPQETQYF.

V usage is TRBV15 and J usage is TRBJ1-1; perhaps TRBD1 as D (5 bases). This CDR3 has 16 residues. Germline V gives CDR1 LNHNV, CDR2 YYDKDF (reference sequence). V shed 5 bases and J shed 1 base, with 17 bases lying between them. This chain's CDR3 is CATSGILGLRNTEAFF. The DNA of the CDR3 is TGTGCCACCAGCGGAATCCTGGGACTCCGGAACACTGAAGCTTTCTTT. Full variable domain (missing parts from reference TRBV15 and TRBJ1-1): DAMVIQNPRYQVTQFGKPVTLSCSQTLNHNVMYWYQQKSSQAPKLLFHYYDKDFNNEADTPDNFQSRRPNTSFCFLDIRSPGLGDTAMYLCATSGILGLRNTEAFFGQGTRLTVV.

The rearrangement joins TRBV11-3 to TRBJ2-1, with D perhaps matching TRBD2 (6 bases). Looked up from germline, CDR1 is SGHNT and CDR2 is YENEEA. This CDR3 is 16 amino acids long. V lost 3 bases to trimming and J lost 2 bases, with 14 bases between them. The CDR3 spells CASSLGGGGPYNEQFF. The CDR3 nucleotides read TGTGCCAGCAGCTTGGGTGGGGGAGGCCCCTACAATGAGCAGTTCTTC.

The genes are TRBV29-1 and TRBJ2-5; D may be TRBD1 or TRBD2 (5 bases each). The germline V gene has CDR1 SQVTM and CDR2 ANQGSEA. V shed 4 bases and J shed 3 bases, with 9 bases lying between them. This CDR3 contains 12 residues. The CDR3 DNA sequence: TGCAGCGTTGGATGGGGGAAAGAGACCCAGTACTTC. This translates into CSVGWGKETQYF.

V is TRBV7-3 and J is TRBJ1-3, with D perhaps matching TRBD1 (5 bases). This CDR3 is 15 amino acids long. V gave up 5 bases and J gave up 2 bases, with 13 bases separating them. The germline V gene has CDR1 SGHTA and CDR2 FQGTGA. Here the CDR3 reads CASSPGGSTGNTIYF. The CDR3 coding sequence is TGTGCCAGCAGCCCCGGGGGGTCAACTGGAAACACCATATATTTT.